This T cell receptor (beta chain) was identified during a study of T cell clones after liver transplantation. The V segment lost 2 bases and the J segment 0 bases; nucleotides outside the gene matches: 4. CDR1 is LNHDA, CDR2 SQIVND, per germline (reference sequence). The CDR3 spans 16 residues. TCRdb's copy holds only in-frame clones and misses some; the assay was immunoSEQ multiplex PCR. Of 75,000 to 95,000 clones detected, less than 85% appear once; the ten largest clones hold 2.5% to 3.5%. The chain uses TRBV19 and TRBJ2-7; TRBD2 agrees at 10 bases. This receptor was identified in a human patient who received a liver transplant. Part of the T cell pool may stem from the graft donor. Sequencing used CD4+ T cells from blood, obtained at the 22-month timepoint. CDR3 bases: TGTGCCAGTAGTATAATCGGACTAGCGGACTCCTACGAGCAGTACTTC. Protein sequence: CASSIIGLADSYEQYF.